This T cell receptor beta chain was recovered during a study of blood T cell repertoires in COVID-19 (dated by TCRdb to between 2020 and 2021). Regarding the study in general: Samples covering the acute and convalescent phases of COVID-19 were provided by collaborators in the United States, Italy and Spain. The material from the prospective study consisted of cDNA or gDNA derived from T cells, B-cell-depleted T cells, or PBMCs. Subjects who had been exposed to COVID-19, were actively infected with it, or had recovered from it provided the deeply sampled blood TCRbeta repertoires that made up the dataset. The repertoires were released in a freely available public database meant as a resource for research on the immune response to SARS-CoV-2. Samples were obtained from the ongoing ImmuneRACE study (first 160 participants) and from over a thousand subjects provided by 6 global collaborators. Nearly every sample came with metadata listing a de-identified subject ID, COVID-19 status, age in years and sex. Where HLA class I and class II types were available, the types were taken from metadata supplied by the sample provider, not from assay-based typing.

What the work shows at the level of the full study, not this receptor alone: The amount of clinical and demographic metadata varied by source and participant and was provided uncurated.

The CDR3 runs 14 residues from the cysteine to the phenylalanine. The only DNA kept is the CDR3, 42 bases in frame from the first base. The germline V gene specifies MGHDK as CDR1 and SYGVNS as CDR2. The germline V end is reduced by 6 bases and the J end by 8 bases; junction bases left unmatched: 10. The immunoSEQ Assay, a bias-controlled multiplex PCR, was used to amplify TCRbeta CDR3 regions from genomic DNA. Per the authors' processing: Within the assay, amplification of reference gene primers was used to estimate how many nucleated cells each sample contained. To quantify the absolute abundance of each unique TCRbeta CDR3 rearrangement, sequence reads were collapsed and filtered. Productive Simpson clonality was computed per sample as the square root of Simpson's diversity index over productive rearrangements. The immuneACCESS repertoire file appears here via TCRdb, limited to in-frame rearrangements. These files lack a portion of the clones; in checked studies, under half of the deficit traces to unresolved V genes, and the cause of the others is not known. V and J calls and clone size are copied from that table; D and trimming were computed from the DNA. Within this sample are roughly 63,000 clones, with about 88% of them counted one time only. The ten largest clones take up 7% to 10% of the sample.

As to this clone: It has no known antigen specificity. There are no base qualities to consult, and no much larger clone falls within one base.

Collaborating institutions collected whole blood in K2EDTA tubes following their own protocols. Collaborator samples were shipped for TCRbeta analysis as frozen whole blood, isolated PBMCs, or DNA extracted from either sample type. This TCR derives from a man aged 50 or older with active COVID-19. In this chain, TRBV25-1 is recombined with TRBJ1-2, and 9 junction bases match TRBD1. What was sequenced was peripheral blood. The DNA sequence follows: TGTGCCAGCAGCCCCCTCCGGGACAGGGACGGCTACACCTTC. This sequence encodes CASSPLRDRDGYTF.